Included here is one T cell receptor (beta chain) sequence, with context. The sample comes from a study of CD8 T cells in Susac syndrome. CDR1 SGHTA and CDR2 FQGNSA come from the germline V gene. This CDR3 spans 14 amino acids. V was pared by 10 bases and J by 3 bases, with 6 bases of the junction left unmatched. Reverse transcription of about 0.45 to 1 ug RNA was carried out with random hexamers. Across 54 Vbeta and 13 Jbeta, TCR beta CDR3 was amplified with immunoSEQ multiplex PCR. TCRdb used MiXCR to reprocess the immunoSEQ multiplex PCR reads, holding one entry per CDR3 protein. This sample carries about 49,000 distinct CDR3 sequences, 80% to 95% of them seen once, and the ten largest clones take 0.5% to 0.6%. The authors sequenced TCR beta from blood CD8+ and CD4+ T cells. Healthy donors served as the controls. They were matched for age and sex. The CD8+ and CD4+ T cells were isolated magnetically using a negative isolation approach, whereas the TEMRA cells were enriched by FACS.

Sequenced input: CD8+ T cells from PBMCs. The receptor comes from a human donor in good health. The chain couples TRBV7-2 to TRBJ2-1; 10 bases match TRBD2. CDR3 in amino acids: CAIEREGGYNEQFF. CDR3 nucleotide sequence: TGTGCCATCGAGCGGGAGGGGGGCTACAATGAGCAGTTCTTC.